The present TCR beta chain was sequenced within a study of neurological immune-mediated disorders. This clonotype came up many times. V shed 0 bases, J shed 2 bases, and the junction held 8 bases outside the gene matches. Germline V gene data show CDR1 as DFQATT and CDR2 as SNEGSKA (reference sequence). The CDR3 length is 17 residues. One entry per CDR3 protein results from TCRdb running MiXCR on the 5' RACE reads. The sample shows tens of thousands of distinct CDR3 sequences, 4.5% to 7% of them seen only once. Sample: CD4+ T cells from blood. The chain carries TRBV20-1 and TRBJ2-3; 10 bases map to TRBD2. This receptor was taken from a woman aged 18-29 years with multiple sclerosis. CDR3 residues: CSARDLPSGSYTDTQYF. The CDR3 bases are TGCAGTGCTAGAGACCTACCTAGCGGGAGTTACACAGATACGCAGTATTTT.